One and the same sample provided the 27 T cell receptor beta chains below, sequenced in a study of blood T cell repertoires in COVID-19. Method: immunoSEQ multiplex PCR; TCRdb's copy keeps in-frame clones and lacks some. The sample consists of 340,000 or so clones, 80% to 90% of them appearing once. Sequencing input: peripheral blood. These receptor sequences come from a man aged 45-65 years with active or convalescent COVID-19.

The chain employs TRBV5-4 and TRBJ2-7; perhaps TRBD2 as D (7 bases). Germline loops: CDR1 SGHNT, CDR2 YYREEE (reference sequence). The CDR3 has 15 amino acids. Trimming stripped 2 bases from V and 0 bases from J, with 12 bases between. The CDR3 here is CASSFGGPSSYEQYF. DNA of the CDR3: TGTGCCAGCAGCTTCGGGGGGCCCAGCTCCTACGAGCAGTACTTC.

The CDR3 reads CASSAPGQGINGYTF. The DNA for the CDR3 is TGTGCCAGCAGCGCTCCGGGACAGGGAATAAACGGCTACACCTTC. The chain carries TRBV5-6 and TRBJ1-2; 9 bases match TRBD1. After removal of 4 bases from V and 8 bases from J, the junction contained 12 bases not matched to a gene. CDR1 and CDR2 from the germline V gene are SGHDT and YYEEEE. CDR3 length equals 15 residues.

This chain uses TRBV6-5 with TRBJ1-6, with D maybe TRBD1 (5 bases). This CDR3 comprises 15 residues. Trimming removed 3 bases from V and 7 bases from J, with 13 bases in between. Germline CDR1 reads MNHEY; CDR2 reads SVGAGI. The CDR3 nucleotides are TGTGCCAGCAGTTATAGTGACAGACCAAATTCACCCCTCCACTTT. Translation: CASSYSDRPNSPLHF.

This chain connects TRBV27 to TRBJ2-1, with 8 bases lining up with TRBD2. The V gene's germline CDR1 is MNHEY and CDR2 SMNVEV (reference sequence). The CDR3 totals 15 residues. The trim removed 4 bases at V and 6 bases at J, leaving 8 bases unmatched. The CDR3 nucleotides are TGTGCCAGCAGTTCTCTAGCGGGCTCTATCAATGAGCAGTTCTTC. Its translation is CASSSLAGSINEQFF.

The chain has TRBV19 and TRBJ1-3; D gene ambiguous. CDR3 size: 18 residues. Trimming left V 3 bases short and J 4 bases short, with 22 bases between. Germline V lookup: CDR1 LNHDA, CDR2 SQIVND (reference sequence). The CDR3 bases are TGTGCCAGTAGTATGGACGGGAGGTTTATATTCGGCGGAAACACCATATATTTT. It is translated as CASSMDGRFIFGGNTIYF.

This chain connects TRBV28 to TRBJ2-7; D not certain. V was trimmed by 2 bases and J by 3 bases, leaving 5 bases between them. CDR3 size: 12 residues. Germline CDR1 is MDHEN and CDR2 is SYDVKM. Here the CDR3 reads CASSLHGYEQYF. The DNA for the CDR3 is TGTGCCAGCAGTTTACACGGCTACGAGCAGTACTTC.

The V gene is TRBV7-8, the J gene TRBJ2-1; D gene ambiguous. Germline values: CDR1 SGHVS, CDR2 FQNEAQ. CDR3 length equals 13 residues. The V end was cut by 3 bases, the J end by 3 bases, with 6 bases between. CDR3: CASSFAVYNEQFF. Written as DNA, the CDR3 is TGTGCCAGCAGCTTCGCAGTCTACAATGAGCAGTTCTTC.

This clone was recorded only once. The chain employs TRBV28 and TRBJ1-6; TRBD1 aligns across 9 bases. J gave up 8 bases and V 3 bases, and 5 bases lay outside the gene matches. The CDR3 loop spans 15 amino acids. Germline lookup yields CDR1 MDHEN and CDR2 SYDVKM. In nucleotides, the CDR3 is TGTGCCAGCAGTTTTACGGGACAGGGTGATTCACCCCTCCACTTT. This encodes CASSFTGQGDSPLHF.

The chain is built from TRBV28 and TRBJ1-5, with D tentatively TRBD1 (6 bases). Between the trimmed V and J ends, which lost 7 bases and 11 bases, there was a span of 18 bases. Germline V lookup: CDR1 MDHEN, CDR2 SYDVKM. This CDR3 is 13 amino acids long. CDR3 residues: CASTKTTDRTQHF. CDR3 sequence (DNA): TGTGCCAGCACCAAGACGACTGACAGGACCCAGCATTTT. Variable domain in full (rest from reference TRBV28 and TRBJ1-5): DVKVTQSSRYLVKRTGEKVFLECVQDMDHENMFWYRQDPGLGLRLIYFSYDVKMKEKGDIPEGYSVSREKKERFSLILESASTNQTSMYLCASTKTTDRTQHFGDGTRLSIL.

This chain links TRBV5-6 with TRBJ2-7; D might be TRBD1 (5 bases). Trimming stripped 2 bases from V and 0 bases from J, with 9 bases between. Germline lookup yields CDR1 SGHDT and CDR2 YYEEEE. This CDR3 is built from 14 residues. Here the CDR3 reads CASSFDRISYEQYF. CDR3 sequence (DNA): TGTGCCAGCAGCTTCGACAGAATCTCCTACGAGCAGTACTTC. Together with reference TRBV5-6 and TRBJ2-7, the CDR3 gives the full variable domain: DAGVTQSPTHLIKTRGQQVTLRCSPKSGHDTVSWYQQALGQGPQFIFQYYEEEERQRGNFPDRFSGHQFPNYSSELNVNALLLGDSALYLCASSFDRISYEQYFGPGTRLTVT.

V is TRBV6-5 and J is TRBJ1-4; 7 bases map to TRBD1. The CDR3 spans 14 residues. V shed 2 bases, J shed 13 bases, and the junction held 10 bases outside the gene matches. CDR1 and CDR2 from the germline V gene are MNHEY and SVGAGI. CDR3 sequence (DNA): TGTGCCAGCAGTTACACGGGTGACAGGGCGGTACTGTTTTTT. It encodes CASSYTGDRAVLFF.

CDR3 in amino acids: CASSPSQGDEQYF. The CDR3 DNA reads as TGTGCCAGCAGCCCCTCACAGGGGGACGAGCAGTACTTC. The genes are TRBV5-4 and TRBJ2-7, with 8 bases that match TRBD1. In germline, CDR1 is SGHNT, CDR2 YYREEE (reference sequence). J gave up 5 bases and V 4 bases, and 5 bases lay outside the gene matches. The CDR3 is 13 amino acids.

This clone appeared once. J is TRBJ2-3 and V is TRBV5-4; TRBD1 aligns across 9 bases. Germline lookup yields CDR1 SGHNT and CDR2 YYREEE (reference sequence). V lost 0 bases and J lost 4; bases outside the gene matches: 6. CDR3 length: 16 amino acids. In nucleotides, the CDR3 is TGTGCCAGCAGCTTGGGTGGGACAGGGTATCCAGATACGCAGTATTTT. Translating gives CASSLGGTGYPDTQYF.

CDR3 bases: TGTGCCAGCAGTTACGTGAGACAACTCCAAGAGACCCAGTACTTC. The encoded protein is CASSYVRQLQETQYF. V is TRBV6-6 and J is TRBJ2-5, with D hard to call. The germline V gene encodes CDR1 MNHNY and CDR2 SVGAGI (reference sequence). The CDR3 has 15 residues. V lost 2 bases to trimming and J lost 1 base, with 11 bases between them.

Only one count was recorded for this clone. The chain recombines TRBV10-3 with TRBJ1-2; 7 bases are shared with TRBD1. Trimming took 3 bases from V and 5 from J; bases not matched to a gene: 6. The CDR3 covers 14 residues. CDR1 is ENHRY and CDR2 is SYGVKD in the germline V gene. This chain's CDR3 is CAISDRQGGYGYTF. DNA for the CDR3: TGTGCCATCAGTGATCGACAGGGTGGGTATGGCTACACCTTC.

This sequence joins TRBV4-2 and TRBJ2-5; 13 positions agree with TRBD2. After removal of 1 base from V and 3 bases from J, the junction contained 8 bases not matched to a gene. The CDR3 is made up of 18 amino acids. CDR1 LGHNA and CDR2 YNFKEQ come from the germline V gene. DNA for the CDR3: TGTGCCAGCAGCCAAGGGGGGACTAGCGGGGCCCCGGAAGAGACCCAGTACTTC. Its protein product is CASSQGGTSGAPEETQYF.

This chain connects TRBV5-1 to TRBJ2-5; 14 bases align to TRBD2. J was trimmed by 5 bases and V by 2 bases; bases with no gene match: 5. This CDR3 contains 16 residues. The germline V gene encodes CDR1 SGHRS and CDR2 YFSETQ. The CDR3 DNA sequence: TGCGCCAGCAGCTTCGGGACTAGCGGGGGAGGGGAGACCCAGTACTTC. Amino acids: CASSFGTSGGGETQYF.

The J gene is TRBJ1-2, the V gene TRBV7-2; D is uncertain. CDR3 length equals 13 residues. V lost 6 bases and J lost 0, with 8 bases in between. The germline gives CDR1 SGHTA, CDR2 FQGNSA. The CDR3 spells CASSLTANYGYTF. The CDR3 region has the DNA TGTGCCAGCAGTTTAACAGCTAACTATGGCTACACCTTC.

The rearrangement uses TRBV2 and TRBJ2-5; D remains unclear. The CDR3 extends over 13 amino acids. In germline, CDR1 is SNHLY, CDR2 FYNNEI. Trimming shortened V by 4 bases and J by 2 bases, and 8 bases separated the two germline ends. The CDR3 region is CASSVAKQETQYF. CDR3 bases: TGTGCCAGCAGTGTTGCGAAGCAAGAGACCCAGTACTTC.

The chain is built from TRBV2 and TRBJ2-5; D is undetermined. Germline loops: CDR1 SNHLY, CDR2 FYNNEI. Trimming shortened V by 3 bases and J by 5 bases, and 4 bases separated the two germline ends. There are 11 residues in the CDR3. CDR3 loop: CASSDEETQYF. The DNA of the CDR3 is TGTGCCAGCAGTGATGAGGAGACCCAGTACTTC.

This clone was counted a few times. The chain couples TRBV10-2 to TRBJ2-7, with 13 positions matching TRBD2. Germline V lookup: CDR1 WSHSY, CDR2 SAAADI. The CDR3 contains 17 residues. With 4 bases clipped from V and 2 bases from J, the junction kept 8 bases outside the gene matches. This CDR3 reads CASSGLGLAGTPYEQYF. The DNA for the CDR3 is TGCGCCAGCAGTGGTCTGGGACTAGCGGGAACTCCCTACGAGCAGTACTTC.

The CDR3 here is CASSLILPGQGIFSNTEAFF. In DNA, the CDR3 is TGTGCCAGCAGCCTAATCCTACCGGGACAGGGAATTTTCTCGAACACTGAAGCTTTCTTT. The rearrangement links TRBV6-2 or TRBV6-3 to TRBJ1-1; 9 nucleotides line up with TRBD1. The CDR3 runs to 20 residues. The germline gives CDR1 MNHEY, CDR2 SVGEGT. Losses at the gene ends were 6 bases for V and 1 base for J; bases not matched to a gene: 21.

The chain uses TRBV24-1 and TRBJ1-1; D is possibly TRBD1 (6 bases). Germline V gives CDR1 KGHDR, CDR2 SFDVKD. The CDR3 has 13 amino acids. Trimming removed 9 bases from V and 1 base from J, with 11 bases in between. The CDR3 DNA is TGTGCCACCTCGGGACACCCGAACACTGAAGCTTTCTTT. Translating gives CATSGHPNTEAFF.

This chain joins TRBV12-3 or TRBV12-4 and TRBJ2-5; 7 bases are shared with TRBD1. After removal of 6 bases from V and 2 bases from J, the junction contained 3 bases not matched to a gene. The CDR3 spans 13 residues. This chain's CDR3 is CASSRDRQETQYF. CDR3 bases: TGTGCCAGCAGCAGGGACAGACAAGAGACCCAGTACTTC.

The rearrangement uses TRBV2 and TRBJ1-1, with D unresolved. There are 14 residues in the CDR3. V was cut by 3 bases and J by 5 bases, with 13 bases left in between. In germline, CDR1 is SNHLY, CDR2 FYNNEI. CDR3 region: CASSDGAIRTEAFF. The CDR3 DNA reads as TGTGCCAGCAGTGATGGTGCAATACGGACTGAAGCTTTCTTT.

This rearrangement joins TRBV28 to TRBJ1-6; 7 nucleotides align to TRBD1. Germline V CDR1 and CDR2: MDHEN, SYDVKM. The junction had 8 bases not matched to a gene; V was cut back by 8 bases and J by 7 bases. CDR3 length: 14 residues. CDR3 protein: CASETGQINSPLHF. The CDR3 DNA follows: TGTGCCAGCGAAACGGGACAGATCAATTCACCCCTCCACTTT.

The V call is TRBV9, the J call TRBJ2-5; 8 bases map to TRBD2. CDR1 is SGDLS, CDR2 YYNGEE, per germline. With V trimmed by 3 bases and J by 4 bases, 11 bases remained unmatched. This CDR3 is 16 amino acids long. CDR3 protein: CASSARGTSPGETQYF. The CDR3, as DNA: TGTGCCAGCAGCGCCCGGGGGACTAGTCCAGGAGAGACCCAGTACTTC.